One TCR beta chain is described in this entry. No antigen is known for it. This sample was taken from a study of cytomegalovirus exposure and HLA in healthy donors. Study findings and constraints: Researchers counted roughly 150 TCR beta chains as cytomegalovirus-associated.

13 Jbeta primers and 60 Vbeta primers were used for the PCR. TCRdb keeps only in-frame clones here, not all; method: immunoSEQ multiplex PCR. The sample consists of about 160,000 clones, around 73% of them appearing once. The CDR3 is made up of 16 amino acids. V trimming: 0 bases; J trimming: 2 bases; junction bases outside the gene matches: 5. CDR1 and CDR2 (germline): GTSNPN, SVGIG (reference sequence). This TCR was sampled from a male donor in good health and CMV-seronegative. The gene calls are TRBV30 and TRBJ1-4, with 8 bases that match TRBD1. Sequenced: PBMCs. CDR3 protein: CAWSVGQGRTNEKLFF. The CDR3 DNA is TGTGCCTGGAGTGTAGGACAGGGTAGGACTAATGAAAAACTGTTTTTT.